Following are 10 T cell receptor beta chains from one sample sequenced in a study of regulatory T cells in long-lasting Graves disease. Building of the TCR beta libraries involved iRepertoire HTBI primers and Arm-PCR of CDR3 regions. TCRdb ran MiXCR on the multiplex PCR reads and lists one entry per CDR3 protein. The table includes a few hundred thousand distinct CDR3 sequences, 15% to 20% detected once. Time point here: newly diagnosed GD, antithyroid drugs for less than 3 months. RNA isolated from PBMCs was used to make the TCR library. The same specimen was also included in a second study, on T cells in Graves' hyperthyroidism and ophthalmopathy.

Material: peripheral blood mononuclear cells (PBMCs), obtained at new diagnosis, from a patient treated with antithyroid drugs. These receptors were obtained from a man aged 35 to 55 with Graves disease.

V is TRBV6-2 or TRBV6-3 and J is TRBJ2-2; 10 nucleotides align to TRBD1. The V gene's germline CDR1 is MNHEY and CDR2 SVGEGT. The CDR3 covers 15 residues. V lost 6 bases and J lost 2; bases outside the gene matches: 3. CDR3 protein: CASRGTGVNTGELFF. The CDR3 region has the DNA TGTGCCAGCAGGGGGACAGGGGTCAACACCGGGGAGCTGTTTTTT.

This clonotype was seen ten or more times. The CDR3 sequence is CASNTSPRGEKLFF. The CDR3 region has the DNA TGCGCCAGCAACACCTCCCCGCGGGGTGAAAAACTGTTTTTT. This rearrangement joins TRBV5-1 to TRBJ1-4; unclear D gene. Trimming took 6 bases from V and 7 from J, leaving 16 bases between them. This CDR3 region has 14 residues. Germline-derived CDR1 and CDR2 are SGHRS and YFSETQ.

In DNA form, the CDR3 reads TGCAGTGCTAGAGATTTCGCAGAGTCCTACGAGCAGTACTTC. As protein: CSARDFAESYEQYF. This sequence joins TRBV20-1 and TRBJ2-3; D is unresolved. The J call is in doubt because the DNA end fits TRBJ2-7 better. The CDR3 is 14 amino acids. Germline lookup yields CDR1 DFQATT and CDR2 SNEGSKA (reference sequence).

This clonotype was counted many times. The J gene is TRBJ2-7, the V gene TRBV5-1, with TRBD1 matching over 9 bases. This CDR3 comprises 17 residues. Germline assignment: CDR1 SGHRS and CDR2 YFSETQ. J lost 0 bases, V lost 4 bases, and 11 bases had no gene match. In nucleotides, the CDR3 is TGCGCCAGCAGCCTGGGGGGAGGGACAGGGATCTCCTACGAGCAGTACTTC. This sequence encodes CASSLGGGTGISYEQYF.

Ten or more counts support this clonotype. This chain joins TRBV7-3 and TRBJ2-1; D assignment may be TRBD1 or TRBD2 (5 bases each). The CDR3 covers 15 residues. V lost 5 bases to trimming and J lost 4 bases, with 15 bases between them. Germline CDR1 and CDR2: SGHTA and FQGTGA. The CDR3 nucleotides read TGTGCCAGCAGCGCGACCGGGACGGTATACAATGAGCAGTTCTTC. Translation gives CASSATGTVYNEQFF.

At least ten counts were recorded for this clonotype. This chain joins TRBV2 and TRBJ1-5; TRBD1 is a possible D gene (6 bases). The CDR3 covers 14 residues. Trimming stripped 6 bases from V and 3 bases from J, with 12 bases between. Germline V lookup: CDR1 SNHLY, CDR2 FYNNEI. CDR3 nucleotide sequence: TGTGCCAGCAGCCCCACAGGGATCAATCAGCCCCAGCATTTT. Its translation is CASSPTGINQPQHF.

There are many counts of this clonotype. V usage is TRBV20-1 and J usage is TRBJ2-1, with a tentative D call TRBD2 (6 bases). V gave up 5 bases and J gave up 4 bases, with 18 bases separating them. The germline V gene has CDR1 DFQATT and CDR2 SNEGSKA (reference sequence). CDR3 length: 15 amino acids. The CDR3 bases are TGCAGTGCTGGGCCCCCCGGCGGGGATTACAATGAGCAGTTCTTC. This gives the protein CSAGPPGGDYNEQFF.

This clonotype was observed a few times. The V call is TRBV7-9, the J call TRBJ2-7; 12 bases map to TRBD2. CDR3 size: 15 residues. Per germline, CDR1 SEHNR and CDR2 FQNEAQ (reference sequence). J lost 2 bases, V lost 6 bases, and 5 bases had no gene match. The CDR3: CASSPLAGGPYEQYF. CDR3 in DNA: TGTGCCAGCAGTCCCCTAGCGGGGGGGCCCTACGAGCAGTACTTC.

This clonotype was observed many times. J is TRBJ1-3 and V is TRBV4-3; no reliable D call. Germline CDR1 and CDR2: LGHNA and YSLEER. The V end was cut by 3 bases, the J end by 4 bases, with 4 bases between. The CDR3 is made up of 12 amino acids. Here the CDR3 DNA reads TGCGCCAGCAGCCACATAGGAAACACCATATATTTT. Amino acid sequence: CASSHIGNTIYF.

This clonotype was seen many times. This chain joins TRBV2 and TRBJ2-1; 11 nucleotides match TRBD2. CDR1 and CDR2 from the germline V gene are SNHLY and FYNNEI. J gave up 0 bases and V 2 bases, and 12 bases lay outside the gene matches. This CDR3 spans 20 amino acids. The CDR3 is CASSERLAGRGGSSYNEQFF. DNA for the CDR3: TGTGCCAGCAGTGAAAGACTAGCGGGGCGGGGGGGCAGCTCCTACAATGAGCAGTTCTTC.